Listed below are T cell receptor beta chains from one sample, sequenced in a study of OX40 agonist ivuxolimab in advanced cancers. Clones were sequenced by immunoSEQ multiplex PCR, and TCRdb holds only the in-frame ones, with some missing. The sample consists of about 42,000 clones, approximately 83% of them appearing once. Sequenced material: CD4+ or CD8+ T cells sorted from blood, taken in a trial of the OX40 agonist ivuxolimab. The receptors derive from an adult with an advanced solid tumor such as melanoma, head and neck, liver or kidney cancer. Each CDR3 is given with its conserved first and last residue. Each record gives: D gene, V gene, clone size, J gene, CDR3 DNA, CDR3 protein. The D gene is left open where the match is weak. Clone size is stated in some rows and not others, as once, few, many or a class when expanded.

>NA|TRBV12-5|NA|TRBJ2-7
TGTGCTAGTGCCGTGACCTCCTACCACGAGCAGTACTTC
CASAVTSYHEQYF
>NA|TRBV6-1|NA|TRBJ2-2
TGTGCCAGCTCCCTTGGAGTGGCGAACACCGGGGAGCTGTTTTTT
CASSLGVANTGELFF
>NA|TRBV30|NA|TRBJ1-4
TGTGCCTGGAGCACAGGCGGTGAAAAACTGTTTTTT
CAWSTGGEKLFF
>NA|TRBV6-5|NA|TRBJ2-2
TGTGCCAGCAGTTACACAGAGACAGGCATCACCGGGGAGCTGTTTTTT
CASSYTETGITGELFF
>TRBD2|TRBV7-9|NA|TRBJ2-7
TGTGCCAGCAGCGCGGGATCTAGCGGGAACGAGCAGTACTTC
CASSAGSSGNEQYF
>NA|TRBV9|once|TRBJ2-6
TGTGCCGGCAGCCCCATGACAGCACCCAGCTCTGGGGCCAACGTCCTGACTTTC
CAGSPMTAPSSGANVLTF
>TRBD1|TRBV18|NA|TRBJ1-3
TGTGCCAGCTCACCACCGGGCCAGGGGGCTGGAAACACCATATATTTT
CASSPPGQGAGNTIYF
>NA|TRBV5-1|NA|TRBJ2-3
TGCGCCAGCAGAAGATCGGGGACCAGCACAGATACGCAGTATTTT
CASRRSGTSTDTQYF
>NA|TRBV18|NA|TRBJ1-2
TGTGCCAGCTCAGGGTTGGGTGGCTACACCTTC
CASSGLGGYTF
>NA|TRBV7-9|NA|TRBJ2-1
TGTGCCAGCAGCCTGTTAGCATTATCGAACAATGAGCAGTTCTTC
CASSLLALSNNEQFF
>NA|TRBV21-1|NA|TRBJ2-7
TGTGCCAGCAGCTCTCACAGGGTGAGCTCCTACGAGCAGTACTTC
CASSSHRVSSYEQYF
>NA|TRBV27|NA|TRBJ2-3
TGTGCCAGCAGTTTAGATCTGTGGGATACGCAGTATTTT
CASSLDLWDTQYF
>TRBD1|TRBV19|NA|TRBJ2-7
TGTGCCAGCGGAATCAGGGACAGGATTTACGAGCAGTACTTC
CASGIRDRIYEQYF
>TRBD1|TRBV25-1|NA|TRBJ2-7
TGTGCCAGCAGGTCCCCGACAGGGGGAGCCTACGAGCAGTACTTC
CASRSPTGGAYEQYF
>NA|TRBV19|NA|TRBJ1-5
TGTGCCAGTAGGACAGGTTTAGGAAATCAGCCCCAGCATTTT
CASRTGLGNQPQHF
>TRBD1|TRBV29-1|NA|TRBJ1-4
TGCAGCGTTTCCACTCCGGGACAGGGGGCTTCTAATGAAAAACTGTTTTTT
CSVSTPGQGASNEKLFF
>TRBD1|TRBV5-1|NA|TRBJ2-5
TGCGCCAGCAAGAACAGGGGGGAGACCCAGTACTTC
CASKNRGETQYF
>NA|TRBV2|NA|TRBJ2-3
TGTGCCAGCAGCCCAGGGGTAATTGTAGATACGCAGTATTTT
CASSPGVIVDTQYF
>TRBD2|TRBV5-1|few|TRBJ2-2
TGCGCCAGCAGAGGACTAGCGGGAGGCACCGGGGAGCTGTTTTTT
CASRGLAGGTGELFF
>NA|TRBV6-4|NA|TRBJ2-1
TGTGCCAGCAGTGACTCGAAGGGAAATGAGCAGTTCTTC
CASSDSKGNEQFF
>NA|TRBV15|NA|TRBJ2-2
TGTGCCACCAGCACTCTCCTAGGGACAATGGACACCGGGGAGCTGTTTTTT
CATSTLLGTMDTGELFF
>NA|TRBV25-1|NA|TRBJ1-4
TGTGCCAGCAGTGATTACGGGGTAACTAATGAAAAACTGTTTTTT
CASSDYGVTNEKLFF
>NA|TRBV6-5|NA|TRBJ1-5
TGTGCCAGTAGTTCGACAGGCTTCCTCAGCAATCAGCCCCAGCATTTT
CASSSTGFLSNQPQHF
>TRBD2|TRBV10-3|few|TRBJ2-4
TGTGCCATCAGTAGCGGGGGGCAGGCCAAAAACATTCAGTACTTC
CAISSGGQAKNIQYF
>NA|TRBV6-6|NA|TRBJ1-5
TGTGCCAGCAGTTGGGGGGCTGGCAATCAGCCCCAGCATTTT
CASSWGAGNQPQHF
>NA|TRBV5-5|NA|TRBJ1-2
TGCGCCAGCAGCCAAGATCCAACAATTAACTATGGCTACACCTTC
CASSQDPTINYGYTF
>TRBD2|TRBV14|NA|TRBJ2-7
TGTGCCAGCAGCGAAGCGGGATTATACTACGAGCAGTACTTC
CASSEAGLYYEQYF
>NA|TRBV7-9|NA|TRBJ2-5
TGTGCCAGCAGCGACCGGGGAAAAGAGACCCAGTACTTC
CASSDRGKETQYF
>TRBD2|TRBV27|NA|TRBJ2-3
TGTGCCAGCAAAGGCTTTATAGGCGGGAGCGCAGATACGCAGTATTTT
CASKGFIGGSADTQYF
>NA|TRBV6-5|few|TRBJ1-6
TGTGCCAGCAGGGGCACGGACTCACCCCTCCACTTT
CASRGTDSPLHF
>NA|TRBV5-4|NA|TRBJ1-3
TGTGCCAGCAGCCCCGGGGGGACTGGAAACACCATATATTTT
CASSPGGTGNTIYF
>NA|TRBV4-3|NA|TRBJ2-2
TGCGCCAGCAGAACTTACAGGGACACCGGGGAGCTGTTTTTT
CASRTYRDTGELFF
>TRBD1|TRBV11-2|NA|TRBJ1-1
TGTGCCAGCACCGACCAGGGGGCGCCGGTTGAAGCTTTCTTT
CASTDQGAPVEAFF
>TRBD2|TRBV9|NA|TRBJ2-1
TGTGCCAGCAGCCCAGCGGGGGTTTCCTACAATGAGCAGTTCTTC
CASSPAGVSYNEQFF
>TRBD1|TRBV18|NA|TRBJ2-6
TGTGCCAGCTCAGCAGGGACAGGGGGCACCGGGGCCAACGTCCTGACTTTC
CASSAGTGGTGANVLTF
>NA|TRBV12-5|NA|TRBJ2-3
TGTGCTAGTGGTTTGGTGGGGACACCCAAGACAGATACGCAGTATTTT
CASGLVGTPKTDTQYF
>TRBD1|TRBV7-6|NA|TRBJ2-7
TGTGCCAGCAGCTTAGGACCGGGACAGGTCTCCTACGAGCAGTACTTC
CASSLGPGQVSYEQYF
>TRBD1|TRBV4-3|NA|TRBJ2-7
TGCGCCAGCAGCCAAGAACTTGAAAGGACAGGGATTGCTTACGAGCAGTACTTC
CASSQELERTGIAYEQYF